The 12 T cell receptor beta chains below were found in one sample sequenced in a study of blood T cell repertoires in COVID-19. The method was immunoSEQ multiplex PCR; TCRdb's version includes in-frame clones alone and lacks a portion of them. Of about 11,000 clones in the sample, roughly 86% were seen once. Sequencing was done on a sample of peripheral blood. The receptors shown here come from a man aged 45-65 years with active COVID-19.

As for this clone: One junction end disagrees with the germline gene, perhaps due to a read error. The chain has TRBV7-9 and TRBJ2-5; D might be TRBD1 (5 bases). CDR3 length equals 14 residues. CDR1 and CDR2 (germline): SEHNR, FQNEAQ (reference sequence). The CDR3 reads CASSSLGAQETQYF. The DNA of the CDR3 is TGTGCCAGCAGCTCCCTAGGGGCCCAAGAGACCCAATACTTC.

The chain uses TRBV5-6 and TRBJ2-1, with a tentative D call TRBD2 (5 bases). The germline CDR1 and CDR2 sequences are SGHDT and YYEEEE. Between the trimmed V and J ends, which lost 2 bases and 10 bases, there was a span of 16 bases. This CDR3 is built from 14 residues. In DNA, the CDR3 is TGTGCCAGCAGCTTACAAGGCGTTCGAGGGGAGCAGTTCTTC. It translates to CASSLQGVRGEQFF. The entire variable domain, with the rest obtained from reference TRBV5-6 and TRBJ2-1, is as follows: DAGVTQSPTHLIKTRGQQVTLRCSPKSGHDTVSWYQQALGQGPQFIFQYYEEEERQRGNFPDRFSGHQFPNYSSELNVNALLLGDSALYLCASSLQGVRGEQFFGPGTRLTVL.

The chain has TRBV10-1 and TRBJ2-7; D is perhaps TRBD2 (6 bases). The CDR3 contains 13 residues. Germline V CDR1 and CDR2: WNHNN, SYGVQD (reference sequence). V was shortened by 6 bases and J by 4 bases, with 13 bases between the two germline ends. The CDR3 here is CASSRGGGYEQYF. The CDR3 DNA is TGCGCCAGCAGCCGAGGAGGAGGGTACGAGCAGTACTTC.

The chain couples TRBV29-1 to TRBJ2-5; TRBD2 matches 10 bases. Germline CDR1 SQVTM, CDR2 ANQGSEA. This CDR3 is built from 14 residues. J gave up 7 bases and V 2 bases, and 7 bases lay outside the gene matches. CDR3 residues: CSVELAGELGTQYF. For the CDR3, the DNA is TGCAGCGTTGAACTAGCGGGAGAATTGGGGACCCAGTACTTC.

The chain's CDR3 is CASSRTGPYEQYF. CDR3 nucleotides: TGTGCCAGCAGCCGGACAGGCCCCTACGAGCAGTACTTC. This sequence joins TRBV11-2 and TRBJ2-7; 7 bases are a match to TRBD1. The germline V gene has CDR1 SGHAT and CDR2 FQNNGV. The CDR3 has 13 residues. Trimming cost V 5 bases and J 2 bases; bases outside gene matches: 3.

V is TRBV27 and J is TRBJ2-4; 7 bases agree with TRBD2. Trimming at V came to 3 bases and at J to 7 bases, leaving 3 bases not matched to a gene. The germline gives CDR1 MNHEY, CDR2 SMNVEV (reference sequence). The CDR3 contains 13 residues. The CDR3 here is CASSFTSENIQYF. In nucleotides, the CDR3 is TGTGCCAGCAGTTTTACTAGCGAGAACATTCAGTACTTC.

This clone was seen once. The V gene is TRBV29-1, the J gene TRBJ2-1; TRBD2 might be the D (6 bases). V was cut by 3 bases and J by 13 bases, with 22 bases left in between. Germline CDR1 is SQVTM and CDR2 is ANQGSEA. The CDR3 is 14 amino acids. The CDR3 DNA is TGCAGCGTTGACGCACCCGGACCTGGGGGGATACAGTTCTTC. Translation gives CSVDAPGPGGIQFF.

V usage is TRBV28 and J usage is TRBJ2-5; 7 positions match TRBD1. Trimming at V came to 4 bases and at J to 0 bases, leaving 8 bases not matched to a gene. The CDR3 loop spans 16 amino acids. CDR1 and CDR2 (germline): MDHEN, SYDVKM. The CDR3 DNA sequence: TGTGCCAGCAGTTGTCTAACTGACAGGGACCAAGAGACCCAGTACTTC. Amino acid sequence: CASSCLTDRDQETQYF. Full variable domain (rest looked up from reference TRBV28 and TRBJ2-5): DVKVTQSSRYLVKRTGEKVFLECVQDMDHENMFWYRQDPGLGLRLIYFSYDVKMKEKGDIPEGYSVSREKKERFSLILESASTNQTSMYLCASSCLTDRDQETQYFGPGTRLLVL.

This clone was seen a single time. The chain couples TRBV25-1 to TRBJ2-1; 7 positions agree with TRBD2. The CDR3 is 17 residues long. Unmatched junction bases numbered 8, after V lost 0 bases and J lost 3 bases. Germline-derived CDR1 and CDR2 are MGHDK and SYGVNS. The CDR3 loop is CASSEYRLADNYNEQFF. CDR3 sequence (DNA): TGTGCCAGCAGTGAATATCGTCTAGCGGATAACTACAATGAGCAGTTCTTC. The variable domain in full, completed from reference TRBV25-1 and TRBJ2-1, reads EADIYQTPRYLVIGTGKKITLECSQTMGHDKMYWYQQDPGMELHLIHYSYGVNSTEKGDLSSESTVSRIRTEHFPLTLESARPSHTSQYLCASSEYRLADNYNEQFFGPGTRLTVL.

This clone showed up just once. This rearrangement joins TRBV29-1 to TRBJ2-1, with TRBD1 matching 9 bases. This CDR3 has 13 residues. With 7 bases clipped from V and 5 bases from J, the junction kept 6 bases outside the gene matches. Germline values: CDR1 SQVTM, CDR2 ANQGSEA. The CDR3 protein is CSGDRDSDNEQFF. In DNA form, the CDR3 reads TGCAGCGGGGACAGGGATTCCGACAATGAGCAGTTCTTC.

CDR3 sequence: CASSATTSGRNNEQFF. The CDR3 coding sequence is TGTGCCAGCAGCGCCACAACTAGCGGGAGAAACAATGAGCAGTTCTTC. The rearrangement uses TRBV7-8 and TRBJ2-1, with 11 positions matching TRBD2. This CDR3 contains 16 residues. Germline V gene sequence: CDR1 SGHVS, CDR2 FQNEAQ. The V gene end was trimmed by 5 bases and the J gene end by 5 bases; junction bases not matched to a gene: 8. The full variable domain, completed using reference TRBV7-8 and TRBJ2-1, is GAGVSQSPRYKVAKRGQDVALRCDPISGHVSLFWYQQALGQGPEFLTYFQNEAQLDKSGLPSDRFFAERPEGSVSTLKIQRTQQEDSAVYLCASSATTSGRNNEQFFGPGTRLTVL.

The J gene is TRBJ2-2, the V gene TRBV19, with 7 bases identical to TRBD2. J was trimmed by 7 bases and V by 0 bases; bases with no gene match: 11. This CDR3 region has 17 residues. Germline loops: CDR1 LNHDA, CDR2 SQIVND (reference sequence). The CDR3 sequence: CASSIDGEGKAVGELFF. CDR3 DNA sequence: TGTGCCAGTAGTATAGATGGGGAGGGGAAGGCCGTCGGGGAGCTGTTTTTT.